The rows below give T cell receptor beta chains drawn from one sample of a study of blood T cell repertoires in COVID-19. The protocol was immunoSEQ multiplex PCR, while the TCRdb copy is restricted to in-frame clones and leaves out a portion. The sample lists about 76,000 clones; roughly 90% were seen once. Sequencing input: peripheral blood. The receptors were gathered from a human donor in a cohort sampled during active COVID-19. The CDR3 runs from the conserved cysteine through the conserved F or W. Fields, in order: clone size, J gene, D gene, V gene, CDR3 DNA, CDR3 protein. The D gene is left open where the match is weak. Clone size appears in some rows only: once, few, many, or a class for an expanded clone.

>-|TRBJ1-1|TRBD1|TRBV27
TGTGCCAGCAGAAGACAGGGGGGCACTGAAGCTTTCTTT
CASRRQGGTEAFF
>-|TRBJ2-7|TRBD1|TRBV27
TGTGCCAGCAGTCGGGACAGGGGATCGGGATACGAGCAGTACTTC
CASSRDRGSGYEQYF
>-|TRBJ1-3|TRBD1|TRBV5-4
TGTGCCAGCAGCCCGGACAGGCTTCGAAACACCATATATTTT
CASSPDRLRNTIYF
>-|TRBJ1-1|-|TRBV18
TGTGCCAGCTCGAAAACAGGGAACACTGAAGCTTTCTTT
CASSKTGNTEAFF
>-|TRBJ1-5|TRBD1|TRBV6-2/TRBV6-3
TGTGCCAGCAGTTACCGGACAGGAGTCGGGCAGCCCCAGCATTTT
CASSYRTGVGQPQHF
>-|TRBJ1-6|-|TRBV19
TGTGCCTCCCAAGGCGGGCCGAATTCACCCCTCCACTTT
CASQGGPNSPLHF
>-|TRBJ2-2|TRBD1|TRBV7-7
TGTGCTAGCAGCCCTCGACAGGGATTGAACACCGGGGAGCTGTTTTTT
CASSPRQGLNTGELFF
>-|TRBJ2-7|TRBD2|TRBV27
TGTGCCACCCGGACTAGCGGGAGCTACGAGCAGTACTTC
CATRTSGSYEQYF
>-|TRBJ1-1|-|TRBV28
TGTGCCAGCAGTCCGACAGCGGGGAGTACTGAAGCTTTCTTT
CASSPTAGSTEAFF
>-|TRBJ1-5|TRBD1|TRBV7-2
TGTGCCAGCAGCCCGGACAGGAATAGCAATCAGCCCCAGCATTTT
CASSPDRNSNQPQHF
>-|TRBJ2-5|-|TRBV19
TGTGCCAGTAGTCTACCCGCCGGGACTGTGGAGACCCAGTACTTC
CASSLPAGTVETQYF
>-|TRBJ1-1|TRBD1|TRBV30
TGTGCCTGGACCGAGGGGGCGCGGCTCATGAACACTGAAGCTTTCTTT
CAWTEGARLMNTEAFF
>-|TRBJ1-5|-|TRBV21-1
TGTGCCAGCAGCAAAGTTGACAGGGGCGACCTCGAATACAATCAGCCCCAGCATTTT
CASSKVDRGDLEYNQPQHF
>-|TRBJ1-5|-|TRBV28
TGTGCCAGCAGCCCCCGGGGGGTTGGCAATCAGCCCCAGCATTTT
CASSPRGVGNQPQHF
>-|TRBJ2-7|-|TRBV30
TGTGCCTGGAGTGGGGGCAGGGGTGGACACGAGCAGTACTTC
CAWSGGRGGHEQYF
>-|TRBJ2-2|-|TRBV6-6
TGTGCCAGCACCTACATCGCGACACCCGGGGAGCTGTTTTTT
CASTYIATPGELFF
>-|TRBJ2-7|TRBD2|TRBV11-1
TGTGCCAGCAGCTTAGCTGGTAGCGGGAGCTACTACGAGCAGTACTTC
CASSLAGSGSYYEQYF
>-|TRBJ1-3|-|TRBV2
TGTGCCAGCAGCCCACTGGTCTCTGGAAACACCATATATTTT
CASSPLVSGNTIYF
>many|TRBJ2-7|TRBD1|TRBV29-1
TGCAGCGTTGTAGGTGGGGACAGGGGGAGTTACGAGCAGTACTTC
CSVVGGDRGSYEQYF
>once|TRBJ2-7|-|TRBV28
TGTGCCAGCAACCTGGGGGGTTACGAGCAGTACTTC
CASNLGGYEQYF
>-|TRBJ2-2|TRBD2|TRBV15
TGTGCCACCAGCGGCCAACTAGCGGGAACCGGGGAGCTGTTTTTT
CATSGQLAGTGELFF
>-|TRBJ2-7|-|TRBV27
TGTGCCAGCAGCCCCGACGGGGACGGGACACAATACGAGCAGTACTTC
CASSPDGDGTQYEQYF
>-|TRBJ1-3|-|TRBV10-1
TGCGCCAGCATTCGGAATCTGGGAGACTCTGGAAACACCATATATTTT
CASIRNLGDSGNTIYF
>-|TRBJ1-2|TRBD1|TRBV15
TGTGCCACCAGCAGAGAGGGACAGGGGGTCTATGGCTACACCTTC
CATSREGQGVYGYTF
>-|TRBJ2-1|TRBD2|TRBV3-1/TRBV3-2
TGTGCCAGCAGCCAAGATATGGCTAGCGGTTGGGGTGAGCAGTTCTTC
CASSQDMASGWGEQFF
>-|TRBJ1-6|-|TRBV30
TGTGCCTGGAACGAGTACCAGGTCAATTCACCCCTCCACTTT
CAWNEYQVNSPLHF
>-|TRBJ2-7|TRBD1|TRBV18
TGTGCCAGCTCACCGGGACAGGGGGCCGAGCAGTACTTC
CASSPGQGAEQYF
>once|TRBJ2-6|TRBD1|TRBV29-1
TGCAGCGTCTCCGGGGACAGGGTTCCAGGGGCCAACGTCCTGACTTTC
CSVSGDRVPGANVLTF
>-|TRBJ2-3|TRBD1|TRBV28
TGTGCCAGCAAGAGGACAGGGCGAGATACGCAGTATTTT
CASKRTGRDTQYF
>-|TRBJ1-1|TRBD1|TRBV11-3
TGTGCCAGCAGCACCCGACAGGGTGCGACTGAAGCTTTCTTT
CASSTRQGATEAFF
>once|TRBJ2-1|TRBD1|TRBV5-4
TGTGCCAGCAGCACAATCATCGGGACAGGGGGCTACAATGAGCAGTTCTTC
CASSTIIGTGGYNEQFF
>-|TRBJ2-5|TRBD1|TRBV30
TGTGCCTGGAGAGCACAGGGGTGGGAGACCCAGTACTTC
CAWRAQGWETQYF
>once|TRBJ1-1|TRBD1|TRBV7-2
TGTGCCAGCAGCTTAGGAACAGGGGTAAGGAGGATGAACACTGAAGCTTTCTTT
CASSLGTGVRRMNTEAFF
>-|TRBJ2-3|-|TRBV27
TGTGCCAGCAGTTTCCGGGATACGCAGTATTTT
CASSFRDTQYF
>-|TRBJ2-3|-|TRBV27
TGTGCCAGCAGTTTAACAGGGTTGGGTCGTTCAGATACGCAGTATTTT
CASSLTGLGRSDTQYF
>-|TRBJ2-1|TRBD2|TRBV6-6
TGTGCCAGCAGCTCGGGGACTAGCGGGAGGAGAAATGAGCAGTTCTTC
CASSSGTSGRRNEQFF
>-|TRBJ2-2|TRBD2|TRBV29-1
TGCAGCGTTGTCCGGGGAGCGGGAGTAAACACCGGGGAGCTGTTTTTT
CSVVRGAGVNTGELFF
>few|TRBJ2-1|-|TRBV9
TGTGCCAGCAGCGTAAGGTGGGAGGTCAATGAGCAGTTCTTC
CASSVRWEVNEQFF
>once|TRBJ2-5|TRBD1|TRBV19
TGTGCCAGTAGTGAGGGGGCTGGGGAGACCCAGTACTTC
CASSEGAGETQYF
>-|TRBJ2-1|TRBD1|TRBV5-6
TGTGCCAGCAGCGCGACAGGGCAGCAGTTCTTC
CASSATGQQFF
>-|TRBJ2-4|-|TRBV18
TGTGCCAGCTCACCCGCCAGGGTGGGGGCCAAAAACATTCAGTACTTC
CASSPARVGAKNIQYF
>few|TRBJ1-5|-|TRBV2
TGTGCCAGCAGTTATGGGCCCGGCCTGGAGCCCCAGCATTTT
CASSYGPGLEPQHF
>-|TRBJ2-5|-|TRBV3-1/TRBV3-2
TGTGCCAGCAGCCGACTACAAGAGACCCAGTACTTC
CASSRLQETQYF
>-|TRBJ2-7|TRBD2|TRBV6-5
TGTGCCAGCAGTTACAGGGCTAGCGGGAGATACGAGCAGTACTTC
CASSYRASGRYEQYF
>once|TRBJ2-5|-|TRBV6-6
TGTGCCAGCAGTTACTCGGGTGCAGGGGAAGAGACCCAGTACTTC
CASSYSGAGEETQYF
>-|TRBJ1-4|-|TRBV3-1/TRBV3-2
TGTGCCAGCAGCCAAGGGGAGGAGTCGGCAACTAATGAAAAACTGTTTTTT
CASSQGEESATNEKLFF
>-|TRBJ1-5|-|TRBV4-2
TGTGCCAGCAGCCAAGAACCGGGCAGGGCCTATCAGCCCCAGCATTTT
CASSQEPGRAYQPQHF
>-|TRBJ1-5|-|TRBV28
TGTGCCATCTCCCCGGGCGGGAAAACGGCCACGCATTTT
CAISPGGKTATHF
>-|TRBJ1-1|-|TRBV19
TGTGCCAGTAGTACCCAGCGACAGGTCCCTGAGGCTTTCTTT
CASSTQRQVPEAFF
>-|TRBJ2-6|TRBD2|TRBV19
TGTGCCAGCTCGGGGGGAACTGGGGCCAACGTCCTGACTTTC
CASSGGTGANVLTF
>-|TRBJ2-3|-|TRBV19
TGTGCCAGTAGTATGGGCGGGGCCCTAGGGGATACGCAGTATTTT
CASSMGGALGDTQYF
>-|TRBJ2-1|TRBD2|TRBV19
TGTGCCAGTAGTATAGCCAGCGGGAGGATAAATGAGCAGTTCTTC
CASSIASGRINEQFF
>-|TRBJ2-3|TRBD2|TRBV3-1/TRBV3-2
TGTGCCAGCAGCCACATAGCGGGTCTCACAGATACGCAGTATTTT
CASSHIAGLTDTQYF
>-|TRBJ2-1|TRBD1|TRBV10-3
TGTGCCATCAGCGTGGGACAGATAACAGGCAATGAGCAGTTCTTC
CAISVGQITGNEQFF